These T cell receptor beta chains were read from a single sample in a study of siplizumab effects on memory and regulatory T cells. This table comes from immunoSEQ multiplex PCR, and its TCRdb copy is limited to in-frame clones, with some not included. This table has 100,000 to 110,000 clones, less than 95% appearing once. The specimen was non-Treg CD4+ T cells sorted from blood. The receptors were sampled from a human donor in good health. CDR3s leave out the opening cysteine and the closing phenylalanine or tryptophan. Each record gives: V gene, J gene, CDR3 protein.

TRBV5-4	TRBJ2-1	ASSLGGRASYNEQF
TRBV9	TRBJ1-1	ASSTRTGAGAEAF
TRBV7-9	TRBJ1-1	ASSTGDRRNTEAF
TRBV5-6	TRBJ1-1	ASSLVGPNPEAF
TRBV19	TRBJ2-2	ASSITGGTGELF
TRBV6-1	TRBJ1-5	ASSKWTDQPQH
TRBV19	TRBJ2-1	ASSTVAGGSNEQF
TRBV6-4	TRBJ2-7	ASSGVGCTYEQY
TRBV4-2	TRBJ2-7	ASSQLGTTDSYEQY
TRBV15	TRBJ1-5	ATSRDQGLGQPQH
TRBV5-1	TRBJ2-5	ASSGGNEETQY